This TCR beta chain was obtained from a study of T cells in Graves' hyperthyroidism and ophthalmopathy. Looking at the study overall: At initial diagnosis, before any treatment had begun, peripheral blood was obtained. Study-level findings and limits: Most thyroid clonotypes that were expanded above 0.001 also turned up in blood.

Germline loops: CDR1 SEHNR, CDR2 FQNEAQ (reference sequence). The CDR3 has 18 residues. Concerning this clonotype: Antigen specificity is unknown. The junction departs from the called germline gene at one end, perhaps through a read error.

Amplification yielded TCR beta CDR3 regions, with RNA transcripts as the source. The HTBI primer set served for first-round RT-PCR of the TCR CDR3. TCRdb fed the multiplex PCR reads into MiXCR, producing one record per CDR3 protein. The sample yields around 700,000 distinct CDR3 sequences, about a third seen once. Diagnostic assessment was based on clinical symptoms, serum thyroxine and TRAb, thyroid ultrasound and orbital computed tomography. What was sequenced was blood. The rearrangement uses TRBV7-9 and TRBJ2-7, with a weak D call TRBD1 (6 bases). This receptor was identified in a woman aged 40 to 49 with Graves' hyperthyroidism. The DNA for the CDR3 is TGCGCCAGCAGCCAAAAACGAAATATCCGGGACACCTCCTACGAGCAGTACTTC. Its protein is CASSQKRNIRDTSYEQYF.